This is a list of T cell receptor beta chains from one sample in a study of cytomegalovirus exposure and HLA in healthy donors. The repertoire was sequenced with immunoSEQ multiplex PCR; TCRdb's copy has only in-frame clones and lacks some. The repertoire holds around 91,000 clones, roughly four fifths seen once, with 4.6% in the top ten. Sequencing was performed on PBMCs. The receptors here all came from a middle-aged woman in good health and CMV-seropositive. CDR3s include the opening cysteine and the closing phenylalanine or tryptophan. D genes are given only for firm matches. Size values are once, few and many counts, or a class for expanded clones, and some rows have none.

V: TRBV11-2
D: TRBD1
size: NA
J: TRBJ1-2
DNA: TGTGCCAGCAGTTTAGACAGGGGACGTGGCTACACCTTC
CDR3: CASSLDRGRGYTF

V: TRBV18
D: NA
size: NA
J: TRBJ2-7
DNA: TGTGCCAGCTCACCCGTCTCCTACGAGCAGTACTTC
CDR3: CASSPVSYEQYF

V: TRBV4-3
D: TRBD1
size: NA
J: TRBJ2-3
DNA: TGCGCCAGCAGCCAAGTTGGTGGGACAGTGCAAAGGGATACGCAGTATTTT
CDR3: CASSQVGGTVQRDTQYF

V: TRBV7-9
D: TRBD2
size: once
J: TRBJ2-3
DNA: TGTGCCAGCAGCTTATGGCGGGAGGGCCTCGCAGATACGCAGTATTTT
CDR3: CASSLWREGLADTQYF

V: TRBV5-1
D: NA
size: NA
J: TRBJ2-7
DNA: TGCGCCAGCAGCTTGGAGCCGGGAGAGTTTGACGAGCAGTACTTC
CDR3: CASSLEPGEFDEQYF

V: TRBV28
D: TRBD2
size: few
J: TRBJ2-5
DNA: TGTGCCAGCAGTTTCTTGCGCGGGAGATTACAAGAGACCCAGTACTTC
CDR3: CASSFLRGRLQETQYF

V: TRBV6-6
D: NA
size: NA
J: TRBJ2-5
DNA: TGTGCCAGCAGTTACCCCGCCGGCAGGGTGACAGAGACCCAGTACTTC
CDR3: CASSYPAGRVTETQYF

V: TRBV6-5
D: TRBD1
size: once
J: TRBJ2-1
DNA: TGTGCCAGCAGTTACTCCTGGACAGGGGTACGGGCTGAGCAGTTCTTC
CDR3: CASSYSWTGVRAEQFF

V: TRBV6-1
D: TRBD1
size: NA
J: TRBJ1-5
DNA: TGTGCCAGCAGTTCGGACAGGGCTAGCAATCAGCCCCAGCATTTT
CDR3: CASSSDRASNQPQHF

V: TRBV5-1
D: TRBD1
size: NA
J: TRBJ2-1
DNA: TGCGCCAGCAGCTGGACAGGGGGAGGGTCTGAGCAGTTCTTC
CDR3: CASSWTGGGSEQFF

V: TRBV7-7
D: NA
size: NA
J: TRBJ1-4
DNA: TGTGCTAGCAGCCCACAGTGGGGGGGAGAGGAAAAACTGTTTTTT
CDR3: CASSPQWGGEEKLFF

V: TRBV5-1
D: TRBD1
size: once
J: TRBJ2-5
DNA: TGCGCCAGCCTAACGACCGGGACAGGGGCTCTCGAGACCCAGTACTTC
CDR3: CASLTTGTGALETQYF

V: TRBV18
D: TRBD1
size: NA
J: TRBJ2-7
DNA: TGTGCCAGCTCATCGGGCAGGGGGTACGAGCAGTACTTC
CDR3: CASSSGRGYEQYF

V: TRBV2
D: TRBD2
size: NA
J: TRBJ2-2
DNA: TGTGCCAGCAGGGGACTAGCGCTGAGTACCGGGGAGCTGTTTTTT
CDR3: CASRGLALSTGELFF